This is a list of T cell receptor beta chains from one sample in a study of shared clonotypes between healthy human individuals. Libraries were prepared by immunoSEQ multiplex PCR; TCRdb keeps only in-frame clonotypes and omits some of them. This table has 760,000 or so clones, 96% appearing once. Specimen: naive CD8+ T cells sorted from blood. The receptors come from a young man in good health. CDR3s include the opening cysteine and the closing phenylalanine or tryptophan. D genes are given only for firm matches. The size field is filled for only some rows; it gives once, few, many or a size class.

D gene: TRBD2
J gene: TRBJ2-2
clone size: once
V gene: TRBV15
CDR3 protein: CATSRPWTSGRVLNTGELFF
CDR3 DNA: TGTGCCACCAGCAGACCTTGGACTAGCGGGAGGGTCTTGAACACCGGGGAGCTGTTTTTT

D gene: TRBD2
J gene: TRBJ2-7
clone size: .
V gene: TRBV29-1
CDR3 protein: CSGLAGDPYEQYF
CDR3 DNA: TGCAGCGGACTAGCGGGAGATCCCTACGAGCAGTACTTC

D gene: TRBD1
J gene: TRBJ2-5
clone size: .
V gene: TRBV5-5
CDR3 protein: CASSGYRGRLETQYF
CDR3 DNA: TGTGCCAGCAGCGGATATAGGGGGCGATTAGAGACCCAGTACTTC

D gene: TRBD1
J gene: TRBJ2-7
clone size: .
V gene: TRBV14
CDR3 protein: CASSQDLQGVREQYF
CDR3 DNA: TGTGCCAGCAGCCAAGACTTACAGGGGGTACGCGAGCAGTACTTC

D gene: .
J gene: TRBJ2-5
clone size: .
V gene: TRBV9
CDR3 protein: CASSVPDYEETQYF
CDR3 DNA: TGTGCCAGCAGCGTTCCTGACTACGAAGAGACCCAGTACTTC

D gene: .
J gene: TRBJ2-7
clone size: .
V gene: TRBV27
CDR3 protein: CASRPGLPYEQYF
CDR3 DNA: TGTGCCAGCAGGCCGGGACTTCCCTACGAGCAGTACTTC

D gene: TRBD2
J gene: TRBJ2-3
clone size: .
V gene: TRBV19
CDR3 protein: CATTPSGIPDTQYF
CDR3 DNA: TGTGCCACTACGCCGAGCGGGATCCCAGATACGCAGTATTTT

D gene: TRBD1
J gene: TRBJ2-3
clone size: .
V gene: TRBV10-3
CDR3 protein: CAIRGDRGTSTDTQYF
CDR3 DNA: TGTGCCATCAGGGGAGACAGGGGCACTAGCACAGATACGCAGTATTTT

D gene: .
J gene: TRBJ2-7
clone size: .
V gene: TRBV6-1
CDR3 protein: CASKALGPYEQYF
CDR3 DNA: TGTGCCAGCAAAGCGCTGGGACCCTACGAGCAGTACTTC

D gene: TRBD1
J gene: TRBJ2-7
clone size: .
V gene: TRBV5-4
CDR3 protein: CASSPRQGSYEQYF
CDR3 DNA: TGTGCCAGCAGCCCGAGACAGGGCTCCTACGAGCAGTACTTC

D gene: .
J gene: TRBJ1-2
clone size: .
V gene: TRBV6-5
CDR3 protein: CASSYSNSRNYGYTF
CDR3 DNA: TGTGCCAGCAGTTACTCGAACAGCCGGAACTATGGCTACACCTTC

D gene: .
J gene: TRBJ1-2
clone size: .
V gene: TRBV6-5
CDR3 protein: CASRPGLLNYGYTF
CDR3 DNA: TGTGCCAGCCGCCCGGGGTTGCTTAACTATGGCTACACCTTC

D gene: .
J gene: TRBJ2-3
clone size: .
V gene: TRBV4-1
CDR3 protein: CASSHTVASTDTQYF
CDR3 DNA: TGCGCCAGCAGCCATACGGTCGCCAGCACAGATACGCAGTATTTT

D gene: TRBD1
J gene: TRBJ1-1
clone size: once
V gene: TRBV7-2
CDR3 protein: CASSRQGGGEAFF
CDR3 DNA: TGTGCCAGCAGCCGTCAGGGGGGGGGTGAAGCTTTCTTT

D gene: .
J gene: TRBJ1-1
clone size: .
V gene: TRBV10-1
CDR3 protein: CASSETGPGVAFF
CDR3 DNA: TGCGCCAGCAGTGAGACAGGGCCCGGCGTGGCTTTCTTT

D gene: TRBD1
J gene: TRBJ2-2
clone size: .
V gene: TRBV4-3
CDR3 protein: CASSQDPWTGFNTGELFF
CDR3 DNA: TGCGCCAGCAGCCAAGACCCCTGGACAGGATTCAACACCGGGGAGCTGTTTTTT

D gene: TRBD1
J gene: TRBJ1-1
clone size: .
V gene: TRBV18
CDR3 protein: CASSSTGGADTEAFF
CDR3 DNA: TGTGCCAGCTCGTCGACAGGGGGAGCGGACACTGAAGCTTTCTTT

D gene: TRBD2
J gene: TRBJ2-1
clone size: .
V gene: TRBV27
CDR3 protein: CASGLRGSRDEQFF
CDR3 DNA: TGTGCCAGCGGACTTCGCGGGAGTAGGGATGAGCAGTTCTTC

D gene: .
J gene: TRBJ2-7
clone size: .
V gene: TRBV5-1
CDR3 protein: CASSLRAYEQYF
CDR3 DNA: TGCGCCAGCAGCTTGCGGGCCTACGAGCAGTACTTC

D gene: TRBD1
J gene: TRBJ2-4
clone size: .
V gene: TRBV13
CDR3 protein: CASSLGQGVEYF
CDR3 DNA: TGTGCCAGCAGCTTAGGACAGGGGGTGGAGTACTTC

D gene: .
J gene: TRBJ1-1
clone size: .
V gene: TRBV6-1
CDR3 protein: CASSGEGNTEAFF
CDR3 DNA: TGTGCCAGCAGTGGGGAGGGGAACACTGAAGCTTTCTTT

D gene: .
J gene: TRBJ1-1
clone size: .
V gene: TRBV5-4
CDR3 protein: CASSLERLEAFF
CDR3 DNA: TGTGCCAGCAGCTTGGAGCGTCTTGAAGCTTTCTTT

D gene: .
J gene: TRBJ1-2
clone size: .
V gene: TRBV28
CDR3 protein: CASSFGGVTGYTF
CDR3 DNA: TGTGCCAGCAGTTTTGGGGGAGTAACTGGCTACACCTTC

D gene: TRBD1
J gene: TRBJ1-1
clone size: .
V gene: TRBV7-9
CDR3 protein: CASSLGFGGTENTEAFF
CDR3 DNA: TGTGCCAGCAGCTTAGGGTTTGGAGGGACAGAGAACACTGAAGCTTTCTTT

D gene: .
J gene: TRBJ2-3
clone size: .
V gene: TRBV9
CDR3 protein: CASSASGSTDTQYF
CDR3 DNA: TGTGCCAGCAGCGCTTCGGGAAGCACAGATACGCAGTATTTT

D gene: TRBD2
J gene: TRBJ2-3
clone size: .
V gene: TRBV7-8
CDR3 protein: CASSAGLGTTEDTQYF
CDR3 DNA: TGTGCCAGCAGCGCCGGGCTCGGGACTACTGAGGATACGCAGTATTTT

D gene: TRBD1
J gene: TRBJ1-1
clone size: .
V gene: TRBV7-9
CDR3 protein: CASSLVGTGGLGAFF
CDR3 DNA: TGTGCCAGCAGCTTAGTTGGGACAGGGGGACTTGGAGCTTTCTTT

D gene: .
J gene: TRBJ1-2
clone size: .
V gene: TRBV7-9
CDR3 protein: CASSRPPGEYGYTF
CDR3 DNA: TGTGCCAGCAGCCGTCCTCCAGGGGAATATGGCTACACCTTC

D gene: .
J gene: TRBJ2-6
clone size: .
V gene: TRBV21-1
CDR3 protein: CASSKKISGANVLTF
CDR3 DNA: TGTGCCAGCAGCAAAAAAATCTCTGGGGCCAACGTCCTGACTTTC

D gene: TRBD1
J gene: TRBJ2-7
clone size: .
V gene: TRBV5-6
CDR3 protein: CASSLVLGQGPSSSYEQYF
CDR3 DNA: TGTGCCAGCAGCTTGGTTTTGGGACAGGGGCCCTCCAGCTCCTACGAGCAGTACTTC

D gene: .
J gene: TRBJ2-5
clone size: once
V gene: TRBV19
CDR3 protein: CASSIGGRVGETQYF
CDR3 DNA: TGTGCCAGTAGTATCGGGGGCCGGGTTGGAGAGACCCAGTACTTC

D gene: .
J gene: TRBJ1-4
clone size: .
V gene: TRBV4-1
CDR3 protein: CASSQGGSVTNEKLFF
CDR3 DNA: TGCGCCAGCAGCCAAGGGGGCTCAGTCACTAATGAAAAACTGTTTTTT

D gene: TRBD1
J gene: TRBJ2-7
clone size: .
V gene: TRBV5-5
CDR3 protein: CASSFDRGPDEQYF
CDR3 DNA: TGTGCCAGCAGCTTTGACAGGGGGCCGGACGAGCAGTACTTC

D gene: TRBD2
J gene: TRBJ2-3
clone size: .
V gene: TRBV7-7
CDR3 protein: CASSPRQRGWEEDTQYF
CDR3 DNA: TGTGCTAGCAGCCCCCGCCAGCGGGGGTGGGAGGAGGATACGCAGTATTTT

D gene: TRBD1
J gene: TRBJ2-7
clone size: .
V gene: TRBV6-1
CDR3 protein: CASSELHRGQSYEQYF
CDR3 DNA: TGTGCCAGCAGTGAGCTGCACAGGGGCCAATCCTACGAGCAGTACTTC

D gene: TRBD2
J gene: TRBJ2-1
clone size: .
V gene: TRBV7-9
CDR3 protein: CASSLGRADEQFF
CDR3 DNA: TGTGCCAGCAGCTTGGGGAGGGCTGATGAGCAGTTCTTC

D gene: .
J gene: TRBJ2-7
clone size: .
V gene: TRBV11-2
CDR3 protein: CASSPPGVYEQYF
CDR3 DNA: TGTGCCAGCAGCCCACCAGGGGTATACGAGCAGTACTTC

D gene: TRBD1
J gene: TRBJ1-5
clone size: .
V gene: TRBV9
CDR3 protein: CASNNPQGSNQPQHF
CDR3 DNA: TGTGCCAGCAACAATCCACAGGGGAGCAATCAGCCCCAGCATTTT

D gene: TRBD2
J gene: TRBJ2-2
clone size: .
V gene: TRBV5-1
CDR3 protein: CASSQHHSGSDTGELFF
CDR3 DNA: TGCGCCAGCAGCCAACATCATAGCGGGAGTGACACCGGGGAGCTGTTTTTT

D gene: TRBD2
J gene: TRBJ2-7
clone size: .
V gene: TRBV15
CDR3 protein: CATREFRDYNYEQYF
CDR3 DNA: TGTGCCACCAGGGAATTCCGGGACTATAACTACGAGCAGTACTTC

D gene: .
J gene: TRBJ2-6
clone size: .
V gene: TRBV28
CDR3 protein: CASSAAGANVLTF
CDR3 DNA: TGTGCCAGCAGCGCCGCTGGGGCCAACGTCCTGACTTTC

D gene: .
J gene: TRBJ1-2
clone size: .
V gene: TRBV7-9
CDR3 protein: CASSPVGGRDYGYTF
CDR3 DNA: TGTGCCAGCAGCCCGGTTGGGGGAAGGGACTATGGCTACACCTTC

D gene: TRBD2
J gene: TRBJ2-5
clone size: .
V gene: TRBV14
CDR3 protein: CASSHHKELAGGQETQYF
CDR3 DNA: TGTGCCAGCAGCCATCATAAAGAGCTAGCGGGAGGGCAAGAGACCCAGTACTTC

D gene: .
J gene: TRBJ1-2
clone size: .
V gene: TRBV2
CDR3 protein: CASGVEPRRGYTF
CDR3 DNA: TGTGCCAGCGGGGTTGAGCCTCGCCGTGGCTACACCTTC

D gene: .
J gene: TRBJ1-1
clone size: .
V gene: TRBV6-5
CDR3 protein: CASLREGSLNTEAFF
CDR3 DNA: TGTGCCAGCCTCAGGGAGGGGAGCCTTAACACTGAAGCTTTCTTT

D gene: .
J gene: TRBJ2-1
clone size: .
V gene: TRBV9
CDR3 protein: CASSNGDSYNEQFF
CDR3 DNA: TGTGCCAGTAGTAACGGGGATTCCTACAATGAGCAGTTCTTC

D gene: .
J gene: TRBJ2-3
clone size: .
V gene: TRBV7-8
CDR3 protein: CASSFLEPGTPPTDTQYF
CDR3 DNA: TGTGCCAGCAGCTTCCTCGAGCCAGGGACACCCCCCACAGATACGCAGTATTTT

D gene: TRBD2
J gene: TRBJ2-5
clone size: .
V gene: TRBV9
CDR3 protein: CASSVDTAGNQETQYF
CDR3 DNA: TGTGCCAGCAGCGTAGACACAGCGGGGAACCAAGAGACCCAGTACTTC

D gene: .
J gene: TRBJ2-2
clone size: .
V gene: TRBV5-4
CDR3 protein: CASSLGSLTGELFF
CDR3 DNA: TGTGCCAGCAGTTTGGGGAGTCTCACCGGGGAGCTGTTTTTT

D gene: TRBD2
J gene: TRBJ2-2
clone size: .
V gene: TRBV7-9
CDR3 protein: CAAGAGAIGELFF
CDR3 DNA: TGTGCAGCGGGGGCAGGAGCAATCGGGGAGCTGTTTTTT